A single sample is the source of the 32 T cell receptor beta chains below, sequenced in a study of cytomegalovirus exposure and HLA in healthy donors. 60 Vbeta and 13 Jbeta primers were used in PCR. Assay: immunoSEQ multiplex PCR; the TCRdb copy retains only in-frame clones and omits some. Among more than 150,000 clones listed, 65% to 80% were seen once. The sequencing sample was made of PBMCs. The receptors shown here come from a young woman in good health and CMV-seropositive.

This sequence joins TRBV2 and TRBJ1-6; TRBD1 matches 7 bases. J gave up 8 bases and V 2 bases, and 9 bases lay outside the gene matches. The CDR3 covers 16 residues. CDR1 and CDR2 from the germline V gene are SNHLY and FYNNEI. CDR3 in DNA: TGTGCCAGCAGTGAATCCACAGGGGTCCGCCATTCACCCCTCCACTTT. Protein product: CASSESTGVRHSPLHF.

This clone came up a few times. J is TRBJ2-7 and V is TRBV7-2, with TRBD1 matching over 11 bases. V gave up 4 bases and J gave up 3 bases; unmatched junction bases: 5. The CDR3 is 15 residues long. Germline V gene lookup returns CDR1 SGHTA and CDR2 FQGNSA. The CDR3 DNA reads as TGTGCCAGCAGCTGGACCGGGACAGGGGGCTACGAGCAGTACTTC. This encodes CASSWTGTGGYEQYF.

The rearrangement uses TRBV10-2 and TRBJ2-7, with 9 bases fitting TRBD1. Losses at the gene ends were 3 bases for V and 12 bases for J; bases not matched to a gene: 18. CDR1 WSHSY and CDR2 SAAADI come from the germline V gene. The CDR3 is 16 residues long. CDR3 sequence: CASSEYTGTGLTLVYF. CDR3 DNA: TGCGCCAGCAGTGAATACACCGGGACAGGGTTAACGTTGGTGTACTTC.

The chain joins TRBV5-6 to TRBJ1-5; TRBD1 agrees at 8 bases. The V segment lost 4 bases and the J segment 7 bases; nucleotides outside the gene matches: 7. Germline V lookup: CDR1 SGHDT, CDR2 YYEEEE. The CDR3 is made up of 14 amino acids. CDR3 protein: CASSTGGNRQPQHF. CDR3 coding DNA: TGTGCCAGCAGCACAGGGGGAAATCGGCAGCCCCAGCATTTT.

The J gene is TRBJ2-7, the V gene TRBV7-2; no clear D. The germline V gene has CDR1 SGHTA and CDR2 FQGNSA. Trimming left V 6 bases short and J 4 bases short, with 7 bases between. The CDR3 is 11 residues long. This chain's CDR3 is CASRNPYEQYF. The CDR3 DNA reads TGTGCCAGCAGAAATCCGTACGAGCAGTACTTC.

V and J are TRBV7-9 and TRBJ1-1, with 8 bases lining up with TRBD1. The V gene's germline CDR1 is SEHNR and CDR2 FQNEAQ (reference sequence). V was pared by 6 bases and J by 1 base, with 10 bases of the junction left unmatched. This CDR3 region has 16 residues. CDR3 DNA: TGTGCCAGCAGACCGCGACAGGGGCGAACGAACACTGAAGCTTTCTTT. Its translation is CASRPRQGRTNTEAFF.

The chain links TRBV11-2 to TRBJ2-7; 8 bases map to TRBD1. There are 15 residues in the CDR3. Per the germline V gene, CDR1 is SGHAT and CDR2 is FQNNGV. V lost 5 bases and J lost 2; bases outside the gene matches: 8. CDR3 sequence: CASSPDRGGPYEQYF. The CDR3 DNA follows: TGTGCCAGCAGCCCAGACAGGGGTGGTCCCTACGAGCAGTACTTC.

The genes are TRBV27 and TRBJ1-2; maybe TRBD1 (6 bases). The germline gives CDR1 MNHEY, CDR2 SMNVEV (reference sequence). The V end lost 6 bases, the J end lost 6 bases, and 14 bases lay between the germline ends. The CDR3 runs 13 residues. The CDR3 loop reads CASSHHAGDGYTF. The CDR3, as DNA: TGTGCCAGCAGCCACCATGCAGGGGATGGCTACACCTTC.

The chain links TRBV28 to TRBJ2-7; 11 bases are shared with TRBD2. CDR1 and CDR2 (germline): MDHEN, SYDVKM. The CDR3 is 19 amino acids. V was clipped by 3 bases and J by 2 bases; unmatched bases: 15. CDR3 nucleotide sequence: TGTGCCAGCAGTTTCCCCTTAGCGGGGGGGGTCATCGGACCCTACGAGCAGTACTTC. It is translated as CASSFPLAGGVIGPYEQYF.

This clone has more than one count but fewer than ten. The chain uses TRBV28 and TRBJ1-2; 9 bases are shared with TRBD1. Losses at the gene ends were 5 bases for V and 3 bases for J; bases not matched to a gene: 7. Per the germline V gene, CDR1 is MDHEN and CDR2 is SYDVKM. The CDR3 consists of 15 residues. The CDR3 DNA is TGTGCCAGCAGTGCGTGGGACAGGGTGGACTATGGCTACACCTTC. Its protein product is CASSAWDRVDYGYTF.

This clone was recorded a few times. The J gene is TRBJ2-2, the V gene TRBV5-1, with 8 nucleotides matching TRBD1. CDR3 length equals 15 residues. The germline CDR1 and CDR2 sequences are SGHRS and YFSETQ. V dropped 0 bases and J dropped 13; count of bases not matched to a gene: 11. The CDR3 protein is CASSLVGQATVGLFF. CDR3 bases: TGCGCCAGCAGCTTGGTGGGACAGGCCACCGTCGGGCTGTTTTTT.

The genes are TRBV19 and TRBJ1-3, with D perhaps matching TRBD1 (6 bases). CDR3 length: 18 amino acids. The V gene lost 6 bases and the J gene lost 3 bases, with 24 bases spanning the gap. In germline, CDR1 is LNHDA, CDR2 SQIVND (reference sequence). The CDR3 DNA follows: TGTGCCAGTAGATCCAGATCGGGCAGGGGAAGCCGTGGAAACACCATATATTTT. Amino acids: CASRSRSGRGSRGNTIYF. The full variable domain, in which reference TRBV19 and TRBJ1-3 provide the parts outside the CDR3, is DGGITQSPKYLFRKEGQNVTLSCEQNLNHDAMYWYRQDPGQGLRLIYYSQIVNDFQKGDIAEGYSVSREKKESFPLTVTSAQKNPTAFYLCASRSRSGRGSRGNTIYFGEGSWLTVV.

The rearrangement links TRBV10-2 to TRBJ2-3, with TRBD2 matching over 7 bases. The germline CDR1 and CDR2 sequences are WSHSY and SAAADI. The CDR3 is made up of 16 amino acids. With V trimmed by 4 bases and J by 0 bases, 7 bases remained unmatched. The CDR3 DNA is TGCGCCAGCAGTGTAGCGGGCCGGGCTAGCACAGATACGCAGTATTTT. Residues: CASSVAGRASTDTQYF.

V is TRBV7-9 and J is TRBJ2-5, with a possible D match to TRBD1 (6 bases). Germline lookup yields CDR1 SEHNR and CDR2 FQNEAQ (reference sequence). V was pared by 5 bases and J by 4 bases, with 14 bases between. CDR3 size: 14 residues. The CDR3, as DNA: TGTGCCAGCAGCACTACAGGGAAAGGAGAGACCCAGTACTTC. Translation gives CASSTTGKGETQYF.

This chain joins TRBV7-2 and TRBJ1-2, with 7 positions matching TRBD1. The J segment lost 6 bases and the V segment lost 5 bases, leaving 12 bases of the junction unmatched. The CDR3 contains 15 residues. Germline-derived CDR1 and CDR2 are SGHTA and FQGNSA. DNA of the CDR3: TGTGCCAGCAGCGTGCGACAGGGAGGTTCTAATGGCTACACCTTC. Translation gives CASSVRQGGSNGYTF.

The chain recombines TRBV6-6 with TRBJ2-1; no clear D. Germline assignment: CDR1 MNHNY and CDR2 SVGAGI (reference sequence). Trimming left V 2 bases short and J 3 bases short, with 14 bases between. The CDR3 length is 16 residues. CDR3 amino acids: CASSYEMWSGYNEQFF. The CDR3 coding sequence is TGTGCCAGCAGTTACGAGATGTGGTCGGGCTACAATGAGCAGTTCTTC.

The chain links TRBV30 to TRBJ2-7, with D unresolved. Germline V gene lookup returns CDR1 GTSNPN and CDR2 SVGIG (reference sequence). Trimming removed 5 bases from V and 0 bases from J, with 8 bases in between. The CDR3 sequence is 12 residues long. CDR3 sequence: CAWLESSYEQYF. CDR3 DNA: TGTGCCTGGCTAGAAAGCTCCTACGAGCAGTACTTC.

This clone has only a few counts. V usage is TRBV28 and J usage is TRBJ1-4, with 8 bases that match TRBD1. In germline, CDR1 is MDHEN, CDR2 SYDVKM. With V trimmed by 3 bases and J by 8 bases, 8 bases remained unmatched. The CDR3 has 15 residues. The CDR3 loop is CASSLEQGVGEKLFF. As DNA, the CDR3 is TGTGCCAGCAGTTTGGAACAGGGGGTAGGAGAAAAACTGTTTTTT.

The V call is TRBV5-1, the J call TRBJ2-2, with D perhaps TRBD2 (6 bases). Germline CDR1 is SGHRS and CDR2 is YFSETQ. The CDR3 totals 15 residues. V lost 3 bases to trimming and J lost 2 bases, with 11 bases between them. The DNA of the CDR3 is TGCGCCAGCAGCTGGAGGGACCCTAACACCGGGGAGCTGTTTTTT. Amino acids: CASSWRDPNTGELFF.

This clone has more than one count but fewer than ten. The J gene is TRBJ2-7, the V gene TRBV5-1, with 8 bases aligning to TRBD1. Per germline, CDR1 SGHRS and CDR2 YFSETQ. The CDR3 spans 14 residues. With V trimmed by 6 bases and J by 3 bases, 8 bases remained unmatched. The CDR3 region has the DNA TGCGCCAGCACCGAGACAGGGGTTCACTACGAGCAGTACTTC. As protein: CASTETGVHYEQYF.

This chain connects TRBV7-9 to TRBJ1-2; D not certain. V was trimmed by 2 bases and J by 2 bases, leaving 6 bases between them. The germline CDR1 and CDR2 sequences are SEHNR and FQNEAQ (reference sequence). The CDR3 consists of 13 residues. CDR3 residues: CASSLQQNYGYTF. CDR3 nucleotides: TGTGCCAGCAGCTTACAACAGAACTATGGCTACACCTTC.

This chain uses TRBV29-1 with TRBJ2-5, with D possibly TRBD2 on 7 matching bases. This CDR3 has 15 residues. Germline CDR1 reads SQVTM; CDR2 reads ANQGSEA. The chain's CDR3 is CSHIGYGGLLETQYF. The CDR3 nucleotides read TGCAGTCACATCGGTTACGGGGGGCTCCTAGAGACCCAGTACTTC.

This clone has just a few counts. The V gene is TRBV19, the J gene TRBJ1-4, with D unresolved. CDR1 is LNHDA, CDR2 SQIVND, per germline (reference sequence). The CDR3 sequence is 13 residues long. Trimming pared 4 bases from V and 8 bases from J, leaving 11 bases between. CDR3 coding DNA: TGTGCCAGTAGTACTAACCGAGGGGAAAAACTGTTTTTT. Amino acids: CASSTNRGEKLFF.

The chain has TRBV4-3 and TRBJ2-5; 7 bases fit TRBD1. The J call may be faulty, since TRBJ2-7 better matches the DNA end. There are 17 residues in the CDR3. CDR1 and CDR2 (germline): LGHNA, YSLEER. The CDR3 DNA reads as TGCGCCAGCAGCCAAGATCCTGTTTCTTCGGACAGGACCGAGCAGTACTTC. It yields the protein CASSQDPVSSDRTEQYF.

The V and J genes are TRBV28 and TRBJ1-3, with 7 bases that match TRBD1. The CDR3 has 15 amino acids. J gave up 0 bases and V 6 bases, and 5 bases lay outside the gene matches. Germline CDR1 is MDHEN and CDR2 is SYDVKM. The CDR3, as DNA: TGTGCCAGCAGCGAACAGGGGAGCTCTGGAAACACCATATATTTT. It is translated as CASSEQGSSGNTIYF.

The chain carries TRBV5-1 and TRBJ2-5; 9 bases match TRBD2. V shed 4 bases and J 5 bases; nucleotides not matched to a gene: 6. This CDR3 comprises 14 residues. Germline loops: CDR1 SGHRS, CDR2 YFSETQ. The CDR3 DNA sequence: TGCGCCAGCAGCACCGGGACTAGCCCGGAGACCCAGTACTTC. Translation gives CASSTGTSPETQYF.

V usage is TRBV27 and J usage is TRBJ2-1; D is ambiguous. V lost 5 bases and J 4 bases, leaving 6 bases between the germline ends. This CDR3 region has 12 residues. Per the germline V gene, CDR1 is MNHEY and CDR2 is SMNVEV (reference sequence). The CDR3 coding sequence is TGTGCCAGCAGTAGCCCGTACAATGAGCAGTTCTTC. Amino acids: CASSSPYNEQFF.

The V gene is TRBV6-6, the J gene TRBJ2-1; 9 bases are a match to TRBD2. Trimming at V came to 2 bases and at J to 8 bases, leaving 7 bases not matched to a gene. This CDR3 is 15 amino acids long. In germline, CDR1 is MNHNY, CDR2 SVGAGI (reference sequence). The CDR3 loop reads CASSYPPAGGYEQFF. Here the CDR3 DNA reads TGTGCCAGCAGTTACCCCCCAGCGGGGGGATATGAGCAGTTCTTC.

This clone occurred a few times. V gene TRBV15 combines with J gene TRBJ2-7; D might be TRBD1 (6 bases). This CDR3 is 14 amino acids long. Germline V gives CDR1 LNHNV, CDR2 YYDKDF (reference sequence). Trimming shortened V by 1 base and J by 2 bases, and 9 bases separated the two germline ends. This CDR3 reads CATSRVDRTYEQYF. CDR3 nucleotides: TGTGCCACCAGCAGAGTGGACAGAACCTACGAGCAGTACTTC.

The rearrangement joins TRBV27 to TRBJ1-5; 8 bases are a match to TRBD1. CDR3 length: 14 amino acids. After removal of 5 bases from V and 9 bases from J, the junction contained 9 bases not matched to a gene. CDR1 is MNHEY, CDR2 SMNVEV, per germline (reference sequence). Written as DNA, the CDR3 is TGTGCCAGCAGTCCTCGACAGGGGAGGAGGCCCCAGCATTTT. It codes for CASSPRQGRRPQHF.

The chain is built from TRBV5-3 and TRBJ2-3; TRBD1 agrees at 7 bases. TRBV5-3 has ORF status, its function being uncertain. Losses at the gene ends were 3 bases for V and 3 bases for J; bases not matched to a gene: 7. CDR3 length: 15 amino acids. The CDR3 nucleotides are TGTGCCAGAAGCTGCTGGACAGGCGTGACAGATACGCAGTATTTT. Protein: CARSCWTGVTDTQYF.

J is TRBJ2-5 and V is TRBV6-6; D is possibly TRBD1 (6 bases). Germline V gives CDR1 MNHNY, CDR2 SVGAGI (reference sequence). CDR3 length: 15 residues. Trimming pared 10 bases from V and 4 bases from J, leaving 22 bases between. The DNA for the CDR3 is TGTGCCACCAACCCCGCGCAGGGGTATGGAGAGACCCAGTACTTC. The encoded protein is CATNPAQGYGETQYF.